Shown below are 28 T cell receptor beta chains from a single sample sequenced in a study of blood T cell repertoires in COVID-19 (dated by TCRdb to about 2020). The library was produced with the immunoSEQ multiplex PCR assay. TCRdb mirrors the immuneACCESS table, restricted to in-frame sequences. Some clones are absent from its copies; in checked studies, under half trace to an unresolved V gene, and the reason for the others is unknown. Counted in this sample were 150,000 to 200,000 clones; approximately 80% of them appeared once. The ten largest clones add up to around 3.2% of the sample. The sequenced sample consisted of PBMCs or T cells enriched from blood (not recorded which). Every receptor here comes from a woman aged 55-70 years who had recovered from COVID-19.

The genes are TRBV18 and TRBJ2-2; TRBD1 is a possible D gene (5 bases). The V gene lost 1 base and the J gene lost 6 bases, with 6 bases spanning the gap. The V gene's germline CDR1 is KGHSH and CDR2 LQKENI. The CDR3 has 13 residues. The CDR3 nucleotides read TGTGCCAGCTCACCACAGGGGTCCGGGGAGCTGTTTTTT. This sequence encodes CASSPQGSGELFF. Combining the CDR3 with reference TRBV18 and TRBJ2-2 gives the whole variable domain NAGVMQNPRHLVRRRGQEARLRCSPMKGHSHVYWYRQLPEEGLKFMVYLQKENIIDESGMPKERFSAEFPKEGPSILRIQQVVRGDSAAYFCASSPQGSGELFFGEGSRLTVL.

The CDR3 DNA sequence: TGTGCCAGCAGCGCGGGCCTCGGAAACACTGAAGCTTTCTTT. Its translation: CASSAGLGNTEAFF. This chain uses TRBV7-8 with TRBJ1-1, with D unclear. CDR3 size: 14 residues. CDR1 and CDR2 (germline): SGHVS, FQNEAQ. Trimming pared 5 bases from V and 2 bases from J, leaving 12 bases between.

V is TRBV5-1 and J is TRBJ2-2; 10 bases are shared with TRBD1. The CDR3 is 17 amino acids. Germline V gives CDR1 SGHRS, CDR2 YFSETQ. The junction had 10 bases not matched to a gene; V was cut back by 4 bases and J by 4 bases. The CDR3 region is CASSLAQRTGGTGELFF. DNA for the CDR3: TGCGCCAGCAGCCTTGCCCAGAGGACAGGGGGCACCGGGGAGCTGTTTTTT.

The V call is TRBV14, the J call TRBJ2-2; D uncertain. This CDR3 comprises 14 residues. From germline, CDR1 is SGHDN and CDR2 FVKESK. The ends were cut back, 2 bases at V and 2 bases at J, with 6 bases in the middle. CDR3: CASSQYYNTGELFF. The CDR3 bases are TGTGCCAGCAGCCAATACTACAACACCGGGGAGCTGTTTTTT.

The chain carries TRBV7-9 and TRBJ2-1, with 11 bases aligning to TRBD2. Germline lookup yields CDR1 SEHNR and CDR2 FQNEAQ (reference sequence). This CDR3 region has 19 residues. The trim removed 3 bases at V and 6 bases at J, leaving 16 bases unmatched. The CDR3 DNA follows: TGTGCCAGCAGCTTCGGGGTTAGCGGGGGGGCCCCCATACCCAATGAGCAGTTCTTC. This gives the protein CASSFGVSGGAPIPNEQFF. The whole variable domain, remainder taken from reference TRBV7-9 and TRBJ2-1, is DTGVSQNPRHKITKRGQNVTFRCDPISEHNRLYWYRQTLGQGPEFLTYFQNEAQLEKSRLLSDRFSAERPKGSFSTLEIQRTEQGDSAMYLCASSFGVSGGAPIPNEQFFGPGTRLTVL.

The chain is built from TRBV9 and TRBJ2-2; TRBD1 aligns across 10 bases. The CDR3 is 17 residues long. V lost 0 bases, J lost 5 bases, and 7 bases stayed unmatched. Looked up from germline, CDR1 is SGDLS and CDR2 is YYNGEE. The CDR3, as DNA: TGTGCCAGCAGCGTAGCCGGGACAGGGGTATTAACCGGGGAGCTGTTTTTT. This encodes CASSVAGTGVLTGELFF.

The chain combines TRBV19 with TRBJ1-3; D is perhaps TRBD1 (6 bases). CDR1 is LNHDA, CDR2 SQIVND, per germline (reference sequence). V dropped 3 bases and J dropped 0 bases, with 12 bases sitting between them. This CDR3 spans 16 amino acids. CDR3 sequence (DNA): TGTGCCAGTAGTATGGGGGCAGCCTTCTCTGGAAACACCATATATTTT. Protein sequence: CASSMGAAFSGNTIYF.

This chain links TRBV12-5 with TRBJ2-1; 11 bases agree with TRBD2. The V gene end was trimmed by 2 bases and the J gene end by 2 bases; junction bases not matched to a gene: 5. The CDR3 extends over 17 amino acids. Germline CDR1 and CDR2: LGHNT and FRNRAP. This CDR3 reads CASGLHPGLAAYNEQFF. The DNA of the CDR3 is TGTGCTAGTGGTTTGCACCCGGGACTAGCGGCCTACAATGAGCAGTTCTTC.

This sequence joins TRBV24-1 and TRBJ1-5; D not resolved. Germline assignment: CDR1 KGHDR and CDR2 SFDVKD. Trimming removed 4 bases from V and 7 bases from J, with 13 bases in between. CDR3 length: 14 amino acids. Here the CDR3 reads CATSESTVSQPQHF. The CDR3 nucleotides read TGTGCCACCAGTGAGTCTACAGTCAGCCAGCCCCAGCATTTT.

The V and J genes are TRBV6-5 and TRBJ2-7; the D gene is possibly TRBD2 (7 bases). Deletions cut 4 bases from V and 7 bases from J, with 17 bases between. CDR3 size: 14 residues. Germline values: CDR1 MNHEY, CDR2 SVGAGI. CDR3 protein: CASSSPGGGGEQYF. The CDR3, as DNA: TGTGCCAGCAGTTCCCCCGGCGGGGGCGGGGAGCAGTACTTC.

This clone occurred once. This rearrangement joins TRBV27 to TRBJ2-2; D may be TRBD2 (6 bases). The germline CDR1 and CDR2 sequences are MNHEY and SMNVEV (reference sequence). Trimming removed 5 bases from V and 6 bases from J, with 22 bases in between. The CDR3 spans 17 residues. CDR3 sequence (DNA): TGTGCCAGCAGTGTAGCTGGTATCCCCCGGGAGCCCGGGGAGCTGTTTTTT. Its translation is CASSVAGIPREPGELFF.

The rearrangement joins TRBV7-9 to TRBJ2-7; 9 bases agree with TRBD1. There are 15 residues in the CDR3. Trimming cost V 5 bases and J 3 bases; bases outside gene matches: 8. Per germline, CDR1 SEHNR and CDR2 FQNEAQ (reference sequence). This chain's CDR3 is CASSQKDRGLYEQYF. The CDR3 region has the DNA TGTGCCAGCAGCCAAAAGGACAGGGGACTCTACGAGCAGTACTTC.

The chain combines TRBV29-1 with TRBJ2-3; D is perhaps TRBD2 (5 bases). V gave up 7 bases and J gave up 0 bases, with 17 bases separating them. This CDR3 region has 15 residues. Germline V gene data show CDR1 as SQVTM and CDR2 as ANQGSEA. The CDR3 DNA reads as TGCAGCGCCCCGGCGAGCGGTCCTAGCACAGATACGCAGTATTTT. It is translated as CSAPASGPSTDTQYF.

V is TRBV15 and J is TRBJ2-2, with D unresolved. Per the germline V gene, CDR1 is LNHNV and CDR2 is YYDKDF (reference sequence). This CDR3 contains 11 residues. Trimming removed 5 bases at V and 6 bases at J, with 4 bases between. CDR3 sequence reads: CATSGPGELFF. CDR3 DNA: TGTGCCACCAGCGGGCCCGGGGAGCTGTTTTTT.

This chain joins TRBV29-1 and TRBJ1-2, with TRBD1 as a possible D gene (6 bases). Germline values: CDR1 SQVTM, CDR2 ANQGSEA. CDR3 size: 13 residues. V was cut by 5 bases and J by 4 bases, with 14 bases left in between. The CDR3 bases are TGCAGCGTTCGCCACCAGGGGAGCTATGGCTACACCTTC. It specifies CSVRHQGSYGYTF.

This clone is a singleton in its sample. This chain joins TRBV6-5 and TRBJ1-2, with a weak D call TRBD1 (5 bases). Germline loops: CDR1 MNHEY, CDR2 SVGAGI. V was pared by 8 bases and J by 4 bases, with 17 bases between. This CDR3 has 14 amino acids. CDR3 sequence reads: CASSWGTGGYGYTF. The CDR3 nucleotides are TGTGCCAGCTCCTGGGGCACCGGGGGCTATGGCTACACCTTC.

The rearrangement links TRBV5-6 to TRBJ1-2, with TRBD1 matching 10 bases. The CDR3 covers 13 residues. Germline V CDR1 and CDR2: SGHDT, YYEEEE. Unmatched junction bases numbered 5, after V lost 4 bases and J lost 8 bases. The CDR3 reads CASSLDRGKGYTF. The DNA for the CDR3 is TGTGCCAGCAGCCTGGACAGGGGGAAGGGCTACACCTTC.

CDR3 sequence: CASMGAGTYYGYTF. CDR3 DNA sequence: TGTGCCAGCATGGGGGCAGGGACATACTATGGCTACACCTTC. The gene calls are TRBV27 and TRBJ1-2; D is perhaps TRBD1 (6 bases). This CDR3 is 14 amino acids long. Germline values: CDR1 MNHEY, CDR2 SMNVEV (reference sequence). V lost 7 bases and J lost 3, with 15 bases in between.

V gene TRBV7-9 combines with J gene TRBJ1-5, with D hard to call. The CDR3 spans 12 residues. The germline V and J ends were trimmed by 5 bases and 5 bases, with 7 bases remaining between them. Per germline, CDR1 SEHNR and CDR2 FQNEAQ (reference sequence). The CDR3 DNA reads as TGTGCCAGCAGCCGGACTCATCAGCCCCAGCATTTT. Its protein product is CASSRTHQPQHF. Together with reference TRBV7-9 and TRBJ1-5, the CDR3 gives the full variable domain: DTGVSQNPRHKITKRGQNVTFRCDPISEHNRLYWYRQTLGQGPEFLTYFQNEAQLEKSRLLSDRFSAERPKGSFSTLEIQRTEQGDSAMYLCASSRTHQPQHFGDGTRLSIL.

The chain couples TRBV10-3 to TRBJ2-1; 14 bases are a match to TRBD2. Germline CDR1 ENHRY, CDR2 SYGVKD. V lost 10 bases and J lost 3; bases outside the gene matches: 5. The CDR3 is made up of 15 amino acids. CDR3 residues: CARKGLAGGYNEQFF. In DNA, the CDR3 is TGTGCCAGGAAAGGACTAGCGGGGGGCTACAATGAGCAGTTCTTC.

The count of this clone is one. A much larger clone lies one base from this, so it may be a read error. The same CDR3 also results from other DNA sequences found in this sample. The chain uses TRBV12-3 or TRBV12-4 and TRBJ1-1; TRBD1 is a possible D gene (6 bases). V shed 2 bases and J shed 3 bases, with 7 bases lying between them. The CDR3 has 13 amino acids. The DNA of the CDR3 is TGTGCCAGCAGTTTATACAGGGACACTGAAGCTTTCTTT. Translated: CASSLYRDTEAFF.

In its sample, this clone was seen a few times. V gene TRBV12-5 combines with J gene TRBJ2-3; D uncertain. The CDR3 runs 16 residues. Trimming took off 0 bases at V and 0 bases at J, with 10 bases between the two ends. The germline gives CDR1 LGHNT, CDR2 FRNRAP. CDR3 coding DNA: TGTGCTAGTGGTTTGGTTGAGTTTTATAGCACAGATACGCAGTATTTT. Translated: CASGLVEFYSTDTQYF.

The V gene is TRBV6-5, the J gene TRBJ1-4, with D uncertain. Germline lookup yields CDR1 MNHEY and CDR2 SVGAGI. Trimming removed 8 bases from V and 8 bases from J, with 18 bases in between. The length of the CDR3 is 14 residues. DNA for the CDR3: TGTGCCAGCCTGGTCCCGGGATTGGGCGAAAAACTGTTTTTT. Protein sequence: CASLVPGLGEKLFF.

The rearrangement links TRBV7-8 to TRBJ1-2; no definite D call. V lost 5 bases and J 4 bases, leaving 17 bases between the germline ends. Germline lookup yields CDR1 SGHVS and CDR2 FQNEAQ. The CDR3 totals 15 residues. For the CDR3, the DNA is TGTGCCAGCAGCCCGACCGGTGGTGGGCTCTATGGCTACACCTTC. Translating it yields CASSPTGGGLYGYTF. The full variable domain, its missing parts supplied by reference TRBV7-8 and TRBJ1-2, is GAGVSQSPRYKVAKRGQDVALRCDPISGHVSLFWYQQALGQGPEFLTYFQNEAQLDKSGLPSDRFFAERPEGSVSTLKIQRTQQEDSAVYLCASSPTGGGLYGYTFGSGTRLTVV.

This clone showed up just a few times. The V call is TRBV5-6, the J call TRBJ2-3; 10 positions agree with TRBD2. Germline-derived CDR1 and CDR2 are SGHDT and YYEEEE. The length of the CDR3 is 18 residues. V shed 0 bases and J 0 bases; nucleotides not matched to a gene: 7. CDR3: CASSLGPPSGGSTDTQYF. As DNA, the CDR3 is TGTGCCAGCAGCTTGGGTCCCCCTAGCGGGGGTAGCACAGATACGCAGTATTTT.

The chain has TRBV18 and TRBJ2-7, with 9 bases lining up with TRBD1. With V trimmed by 6 bases and J by 6 bases, 6 bases remained unmatched. Germline-derived CDR1 and CDR2 are KGHSH and LQKENI. The CDR3 is 13 residues long. CDR3 amino acids: CASSPGTGSEQYF. CDR3 coding DNA: TGTGCCAGCTCCCCCGGGACAGGGAGCGAGCAGTACTTC.

The rearrangement uses TRBV3-1 (or the pseudogene TRBV3-2) and TRBJ2-6, with D hard to call. V was clipped by 3 bases and J by 0 bases, with 9 bases between them. CDR3 length: 16 residues. Per the germline V gene, CDR1 is LGHDT and CDR2 is YNNKEL (reference sequence). In DNA, the CDR3 is TGTGCCAGCAGCCAGCTAACTTTCTCTGGGGCCAACGTCCTGACTTTC. Protein: CASSQLTFSGANVLTF.

The chain recombines TRBV7-2 with TRBJ2-2; TRBD1 might be the D (5 bases). V was cut by 6 bases and J by 3 bases, with 11 bases left in between. There are 14 residues in the CDR3. Germline V gene lookup returns CDR1 SGHTA and CDR2 FQGNSA. CDR3 amino acids: CASSFLRDTGELFF. CDR3 sequence (DNA): TGTGCCAGCAGTTTCCTCAGGGACACCGGGGAGCTGTTTTTT.